The TCR beta chain under discussion was sequenced for a study of metastatic and nonmetastatic thyroid tumors. In the study's own analysis: The study's classifier, a distant-metastasis tool for papillary thyroid cancer, was built using CDR3 differences across clinicopathological groups. TCRdb re-called the PCR reads via MiXCR. The V and J calls shown here were made by TCRdb, not taken from the authors' results. The table has some 25,000 clones, approximately 20% seen once. The CDR3 is made up of 13 amino acids. Germline loops: CDR1 SGHTA, CDR2 FQGNSA. V was cut by 7 bases and J by 6 bases, with 13 bases left in between. Treatment of any kind had been given to no patient before thyroid surgery.

The clonotype was recovered from a male donor with papillary thyroid cancer or a benign thyroid nodule (not recorded which). Some clones in this sample may be carry-over from other donors' samples. The sequenced sample consisted of blood. The J gene is TRBJ2-1, the V gene TRBV7-2, with D possibly matching TRBD1 (5 bases). CDR3 in DNA: TGTGCCAGCATCACCCAGGGCGGCAATGAGCAGTTCTTC. It translates to CASITQGGNEQFF.